The table lists the clone carrying this TCR beta chain with many counts. Its antigen is as yet unknown. TCRdb re-analysed the reads in MiXCR, keeping a single row per CDR3 protein. The sample has roughly 570,000 distinct CDR3 sequences, roughly 42% seen once. There are 14 residues in the CDR3. Per germline, CDR1 SGHTA and CDR2 FQGNSA. The V end was cut by 2 bases, the J end by 4 bases, with 11 bases between. This specimen comes from a study of T cell repertoires in cytomegalovirus infection. Overall study context: HLA-C-restricted CMV epitopes, recently identified, and well-studied HLA-B-restricted ones were used by the study. Public TCR beta signatures marked donors with CMV infection and the matching HLA. Study conclusions and caveats: The response measured ex vivo was dominated by TCR beta clonotypes (HLA-C-restricted and CMV-specific). Accumulated public TCR beta family frequency recognized individuals carrying CMV together with the relevant HLA.

Sequencing used cultured PBMCs, obtained from culture after CMV antigen stimulation. The clonotype originates from a human donor in good health (CMV status not recorded). Some clones in this sample may be carry-over from other donors' samples. The gene calls are TRBV7-2 and TRBJ2-5; TRBD2 might be the D (5 bases). CDR3 coding DNA: TGTGCCAGCAGCTTACTATCGGGATCAGAGACCCAGTACTTC. Translation gives CASSLLSGSETQYF.